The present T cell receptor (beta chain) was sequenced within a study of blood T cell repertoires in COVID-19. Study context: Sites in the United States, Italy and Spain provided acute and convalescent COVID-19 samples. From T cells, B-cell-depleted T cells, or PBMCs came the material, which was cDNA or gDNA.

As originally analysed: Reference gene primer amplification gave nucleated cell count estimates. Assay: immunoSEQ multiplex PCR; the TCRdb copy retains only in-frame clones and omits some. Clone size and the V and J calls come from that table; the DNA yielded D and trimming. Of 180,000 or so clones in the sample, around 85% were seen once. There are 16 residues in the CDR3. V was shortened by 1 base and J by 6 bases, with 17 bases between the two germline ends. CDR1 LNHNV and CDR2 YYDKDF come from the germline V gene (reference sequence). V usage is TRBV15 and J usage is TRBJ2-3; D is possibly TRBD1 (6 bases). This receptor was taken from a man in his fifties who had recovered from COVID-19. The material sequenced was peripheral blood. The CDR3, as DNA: TGTGCCACCAGCAGAGGGGGACAAGGTTTATTGGATACGCAGTATTTT. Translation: CATSRGGQGLLDTQYF.